Below are 15 T cell receptor beta chains sequenced from a single sample in a study of tissue T cells after allogeneic stem cell transplantation. Sequenced by immunoSEQ multiplex PCR; TCRdb stores in-frame clones only, minus some. The sample contains some 43,000 clones, about nine tenths of which appear only once. This sample comprised blood, obtained before transplantation. Receptors were obtained from a woman aged 35 to 75 who later had graft-versus-host disease after an allogeneic stem cell transplant.

This chain uses TRBV9 with TRBJ2-1; D gene unclear. CDR3 length: 15 residues. The V gene lost 1 base and the J gene lost 2 bases, with 10 bases spanning the gap. Germline CDR1 SGDLS, CDR2 YYNGEE. CDR3 DNA: TGTGCCAGCAGCGTACTGGCAGAACCCTACAATGAGCAGTTCTTC. The encoded protein is CASSVLAEPYNEQFF.

The J gene is TRBJ2-7, the V gene TRBV6-5, with 7 bases identical to TRBD1. The germline CDR1 and CDR2 sequences are MNHEY and SVGAGI. Losses at the gene ends were 6 bases for V and 5 bases for J; bases not matched to a gene: 4. CDR3 length: 12 residues. The CDR3 here is CASRTGINEQYF. CDR3 bases: TGTGCCAGCAGGACAGGGATCAACGAGCAGTACTTC.

The rearrangement uses TRBV10-1 and TRBJ2-5; D assignment may be TRBD1 or TRBD2 (5 bases each). Trimming took off 4 bases at V and 2 bases at J, with 8 bases between the two ends. Germline V gives CDR1 WNHNN, CDR2 SYGVQD (reference sequence). This CDR3 region has 13 residues. Written as DNA, the CDR3 is TGCGCCAGCAGTGCGGGACGTCAAGAGACCCAGTACTTC. Translation: CASSAGRQETQYF.

The chain is built from TRBV7-9 and TRBJ2-3; no firm D call. Trimming removed 7 bases from V and 2 bases from J, with 13 bases in between. Germline assignment: CDR1 SEHNR and CDR2 FQNEAQ (reference sequence). The CDR3 totals 14 residues. CDR3 DNA sequence: TGTGCCAGCACGGCGGCTGGTCACACAGATACGCAGTATTTT. Translating gives CASTAAGHTDTQYF. Supplemented by reference TRBV7-9 and TRBJ2-3, the full variable domain reads DTGVSQNPRHKITKRGQNVTFRCDPISEHNRLYWYRQTLGQGPEFLTYFQNEAQLEKSRLLSDRFSAERPKGSFSTLEIQRTEQGDSAMYLCASTAAGHTDTQYFGPGTRLTVL.

The chain carries TRBV15 and TRBJ2-1; D call uncertain. The V and J ends lost 0 bases and 0 bases respectively, with 12 bases between them. The CDR3 length is 17 residues. Germline V gene lookup returns CDR1 LNHNV and CDR2 YYDKDF (reference sequence). The chain's CDR3 is CATSREGGALSYNEQFF. CDR3 coding DNA: TGTGCCACCAGCAGAGAAGGCGGAGCCCTCTCCTACAATGAGCAGTTCTTC.

The genes are TRBV5-4 and TRBJ2-1, with D possibly TRBD1 on 5 matching bases. The CDR3 is made up of 14 amino acids. Germline lookup yields CDR1 SGHNT and CDR2 YYREEE (reference sequence). V was pared by 0 bases and J by 13 bases, with 17 bases between. In DNA, the CDR3 is TGTGCCAGCAGCTTGGGGGGCCTAGAAGTCGAACAGTTCTTC. Its translation is CASSLGGLEVEQFF.

The chain's CDR3 is CASSSVGTTNEQFF. The CDR3 DNA follows: TGTGCCAGCAGCTCGGTTGGGACGACTAATGAGCAGTTCTTC. The gene calls are TRBV7-2 and TRBJ2-1; D tentatively reads TRBD1 or TRBD2 (5 bases each). V was clipped by 4 bases and J by 7 bases, with 14 bases between them. The CDR3 consists of 14 residues. Germline loops: CDR1 SGHTA, CDR2 FQGNSA.

The V and J genes are TRBV28 and TRBJ1-1, with a possible D match to TRBD1 (6 bases). V was pared by 6 bases and J by 1 base, with 9 bases between. CDR1 and CDR2 from the germline V gene are MDHEN and SYDVKM. The CDR3 is 13 residues long. The DNA of the CDR3 is TGTGCCAGCAGCTTGACAGGGAACACTGAAGCTTTCTTT. This sequence encodes CASSLTGNTEAFF.

This clone was seen a few times. This chain links TRBV28 with TRBJ1-2; D call uncertain. Trimming took off 4 bases at V and 7 bases at J, with 16 bases between the two ends. The CDR3 totals 14 residues. The germline V gene has CDR1 MDHEN and CDR2 SYDVKM. For the CDR3, the DNA is TGTGCCAGCAGTTCCCCGGGTCAGGATGTTGGCTACACCTTC. Translation gives CASSSPGQDVGYTF.

The V and J genes are TRBV16 and TRBJ1-1, with D uncertain. This CDR3 contains 14 residues. Germline CDR1 KGHSY, CDR2 FQNENV. V shed 0 bases and J shed 4 bases, with 9 bases lying between them. The CDR3 DNA sequence: TGTGCCAGCAGCCAATCGCGGAGGGCCACTGAAGCTTTCTTT. Translated, it gives CASSQSRRATEAFF.

This rearrangement joins TRBV7-2 to TRBJ2-2; D possibly corresponds to TRBD2 (5 bases). With 1 base removed from V and 6 bases from J, the gap between germline ends came to 15 bases. The germline gives CDR1 SGHTA, CDR2 FQGNSA. The CDR3 covers 16 residues. The CDR3 DNA is TGTGCCAGCAGCTTAGTGGGAGCGGCGAGCGCCGGGGAGCTGTTTTTT. Residues: CASSLVGAASAGELFF.

This chain joins TRBV5-8 and TRBJ2-7; D remains unclear. This CDR3 has 15 residues. CDR1 and CDR2 (germline): SGHTS, YDEGEE. The V end lost 0 bases, the J end lost 0 bases, and 10 bases lay between the germline ends. CDR3 sequence reads: CASSLGPGGSYEQYF. The CDR3 DNA is TGTGCCAGCAGCTTGGGCCCTGGCGGCTCCTACGAGCAGTACTTC.

In its sample, this clone was seen a few times. J is TRBJ2-2 and V is TRBV10-3; tentatively, D is TRBD1 or TRBD2 (5 bases each). This CDR3 contains 14 residues. Germline CDR1 is ENHRY and CDR2 is SYGVKD. Trimming left V 10 bases short and J 3 bases short, with 15 bases between. DNA for the CDR3: TGTGCCAGTACTCGGGACGGAGACACCGGGGAGCTGTTTTTT. Protein: CASTRDGDTGELFF.

This clone was counted between two and nine times. The genes are TRBV19 and TRBJ1-4; 10 nucleotides agree with TRBD1. After removal of 6 bases from V and 8 bases from J, the junction contained 3 bases not matched to a gene. The CDR3 covers 13 residues. Germline values: CDR1 LNHDA, CDR2 SQIVND (reference sequence). The CDR3 nucleotides read TGTGCCAGTAGCAGGGACAGGGGCGAAAAACTGTTTTTT. Translating it yields CASSRDRGEKLFF.

This clone occurred once. The chain uses TRBV6-5 and TRBJ1-5, with TRBD1 matching 8 bases. Germline V lookup: CDR1 MNHEY, CDR2 SVGAGI. V lost 6 bases and J lost 1; bases outside the gene matches: 5. The CDR3 length is 15 residues. The CDR3 DNA is TGTGCCAGCAGAATTACAGGGGGAAGCAATCAGCCCCAGCATTTT. It codes for CASRITGGSNQPQHF.